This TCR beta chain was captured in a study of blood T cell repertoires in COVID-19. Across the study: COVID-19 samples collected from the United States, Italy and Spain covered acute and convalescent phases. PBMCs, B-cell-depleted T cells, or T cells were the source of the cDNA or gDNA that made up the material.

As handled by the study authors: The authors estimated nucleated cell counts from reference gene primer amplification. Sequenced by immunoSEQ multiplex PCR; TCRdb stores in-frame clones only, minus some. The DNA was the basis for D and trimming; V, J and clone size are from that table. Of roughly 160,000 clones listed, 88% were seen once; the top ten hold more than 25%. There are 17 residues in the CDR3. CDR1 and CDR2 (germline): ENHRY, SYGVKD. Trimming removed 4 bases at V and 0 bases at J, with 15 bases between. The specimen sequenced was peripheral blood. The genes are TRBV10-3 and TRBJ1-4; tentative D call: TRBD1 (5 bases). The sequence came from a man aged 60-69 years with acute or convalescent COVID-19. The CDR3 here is CAISARRGPATNEKLFF. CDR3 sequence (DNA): TGTGCCATCAGTGCGCGGAGGGGCCCAGCAACTAATGAAAAACTGTTTTTT.